One sample yielded the 5 T cell receptor beta chains listed below, sequenced in a study of blood T cell repertoires in COVID-19. The table came from immunoSEQ multiplex PCR; TCRdb's copy has only in-frame clones and leaves some out. The data contain about 150,000 clones, roughly 84% of them singletons. Sequencing input: peripheral blood. These receptors all stem from a man in his sixties with COVID-19, enrolled during active disease.

V gene TRBV11-1 combines with J gene TRBJ2-1; 7 bases line up with TRBD1. The junction had 8 bases not matched to a gene; V was cut back by 3 bases and J by 6 bases. The length of the CDR3 is 15 residues. Germline V gene data show CDR1 as SGHAT and CDR2 as FQDESV (reference sequence). This CDR3 is CASSLTGTPRNEQFF. CDR3 in DNA: TGTGCCAGCAGCTTGACAGGGACCCCCCGCAATGAGCAGTTCTTC.

This sequence joins TRBV4-3 and TRBJ1-6; D unresolved. The germline V gene has CDR1 LGHNA and CDR2 YSLEER. V was shortened by 4 bases and J by 4 bases, with 14 bases between the two germline ends. The CDR3 contains 16 residues. The DNA of the CDR3 is TGCGCCAGCAGCCGAAGCCACTACGATTATAATTCACCCCTCCACTTT. It codes for CASSRSHYDYNSPLHF.

The rearrangement links TRBV11-3 to TRBJ1-1, with a weak D call TRBD1 (5 bases). V was clipped by 3 bases and J by 1 base, with 6 bases between them. Germline V gene sequence: CDR1 SGHNT, CDR2 YENEEA. The CDR3 contains 13 residues. The CDR3 sequence: CASSFQGNTEAFF. CDR3 nucleotides: TGTGCCAGCAGCTTTCAGGGGAACACTGAAGCTTTCTTT.

The chain has TRBV9 and TRBJ2-1; 11 positions agree with TRBD2. The germline V gene has CDR1 SGDLS and CDR2 YYNGEE. The CDR3 is made up of 17 amino acids. V trimming: 7 bases; J trimming: 9 bases; junction bases outside the gene matches: 18. The CDR3 protein is CASASGGLAGGSGEQFF. Written as DNA, the CDR3 is TGTGCCAGCGCCAGCGGGGGCCTAGCGGGAGGTAGTGGTGAGCAGTTCTTC.

V is TRBV2 and J is TRBJ2-7; no clear D gene. V was cut by 4 bases and J by 5 bases, with 21 bases left in between. Germline CDR1 is SNHLY and CDR2 is FYNNEI. The CDR3 is made up of 16 amino acids. In DNA, the CDR3 is TGTGCCAGCAGTGCCGAACCCATCCCCCGGAGCGACGAGCAGTACTTC. Translation: CASSAEPIPRSDEQYF.